Listed here are 8 T cell receptor beta chains from one sample, sequenced in a study of PD-L1 blockade in urothelial cancer. Only in-frame clones appear in the TCRdb table, and some are missing; sequencing was by immunoSEQ multiplex PCR. The sample contains about 100,000 clones, roughly nine tenths of which appear only once. Material: PBMCs, obtained around atezolizumab (anti-PD-L1) treatment. These receptors were collected from a woman at least 80 years old with urothelial cancer.

This rearrangement joins TRBV27 to TRBJ1-1; 7 nucleotides match TRBD1. Germline V CDR1 and CDR2: MNHEY, SMNVEV (reference sequence). With 6 bases clipped from V and 0 bases from J, the junction kept 13 bases outside the gene matches. CDR3 length equals 17 residues. CDR3 region: CASRRQGTTFMNTEAFF. The CDR3, as DNA: TGTGCCAGCAGACGACAGGGCACAACGTTCATGAACACTGAAGCTTTCTTT.

The rearrangement uses TRBV4-1 and TRBJ1-2; 7 bases map to TRBD1. V was pared by 6 bases and J by 4 bases, with 5 bases of the junction left unmatched. This CDR3 spans 13 amino acids. The germline V gene encodes CDR1 MGHRA and CDR2 YSYEKL. CDR3 in amino acids: CASSKTGSYGYTF. DNA for the CDR3: TGCGCCAGCAGTAAGACAGGGAGCTATGGCTACACCTTC.

This clone has more than one count but fewer than ten. The chain recombines TRBV19 with TRBJ2-1; 10 bases are shared with TRBD1. Germline V gene sequence: CDR1 LNHDA, CDR2 SQIVND (reference sequence). The CDR3 contains 15 residues. V gave up 4 bases and J gave up 7 bases; unmatched junction bases: 7. CDR3 nucleotide sequence: TGTGCCAGTAGTACTGGACAGGGGGTTAAGAATGAGCAGTTCTTC. This encodes CASSTGQGVKNEQFF. Full variable domain (missing parts from reference TRBV19 and TRBJ2-1): DGGITQSPKYLFRKEGQNVTLSCEQNLNHDAMYWYRQDPGQGLRLIYYSQIVNDFQKGDIAEGYSVSREKKESFPLTVTSAQKNPTAFYLCASSTGQGVKNEQFFGPGTRLTVL.

V is TRBV5-6 and J is TRBJ1-4; D unclear. The CDR3 consists of 14 residues. Trimming stripped 2 bases from V and 8 bases from J, with 13 bases between. The V gene's germline CDR1 is SGHDT and CDR2 YYEEEE. The CDR3 protein is CASSLSGLGEKLFF. The CDR3 DNA sequence: TGTGCCAGCAGCTTATCGGGGTTAGGGGAAAAACTGTTTTTT.

The rearrangement links TRBV5-1 to TRBJ1-3; D is uncertain. This CDR3 comprises 14 residues. CDR1 is SGHRS and CDR2 is YFSETQ in the germline V gene. V was cut by 6 bases and J by 1 base, with 11 bases left in between. The CDR3 DNA is TGCGCCAGCAAGTTTGAGGGTTCTGGAAACACCATATATTTT. This sequence encodes CASKFEGSGNTIYF. The entire variable domain, with the rest obtained from reference TRBV5-1 and TRBJ1-3, is as follows: KAGVTQTPRYLIKTRGQQVTLSCSPISGHRSVSWYQQTPGQGLQFLFEYFSETQRNKGNFPGRFSGRQFSNSRSEMNVSTLELGDSALYLCASKFEGSGNTIYFGEGSWLTVV.

This clone was recorded once. The V and J genes are TRBV27 and TRBJ2-2; 8 bases line up with TRBD2. The CDR3 runs 14 residues. After removal of 6 bases from V and 7 bases from J, the junction contained 7 bases not matched to a gene. From germline, CDR1 is MNHEY and CDR2 SMNVEV (reference sequence). CDR3 DNA: TGTGCCAGCAGGTCGAGCGGGAGCCTCGGGGAGCTGTTTTTT. Protein sequence: CASRSSGSLGELFF.

This chain joins TRBV19 and TRBJ1-5, with a weak D call TRBD1 (6 bases). CDR3 length: 15 residues. Trimming stripped 4 bases from V and 6 bases from J, with 16 bases between. The germline V gene has CDR1 LNHDA and CDR2 SQIVND (reference sequence). The CDR3 reads CASSNGGGGSQPQHF. The CDR3 bases are TGTGCCAGTAGTAACGGAGGGGGAGGGAGTCAGCCCCAGCATTTT.

The chain has TRBV19 and TRBJ2-1, with 14 bases lining up with TRBD2. Per germline, CDR1 LNHDA and CDR2 SQIVND (reference sequence). The J segment lost 13 bases and the V segment lost 5 bases, leaving 4 bases of the junction unmatched. CDR3 size: 13 residues. For the CDR3, the DNA is TGTGCCAGTAGTCCGGGACTAGCGGGAGTACAGTTCTTC. It encodes CASSPGLAGVQFF.